The clone carrying this TCR beta chain was detected many times. The antigen remains undetermined. This entry is derived from a study of T cells in Graves' hyperthyroidism and ophthalmopathy. Study background: The initial diagnosis was the point when peripheral blood was collected, ahead of any treatment. General observations from the study: Ophthalmopathy was model-predicted a median around 6.1 months pre-onset. Most clonotypes expanded in thyroid above 0.001 were likewise present in blood.

It was RNA transcripts that yielded the amplified TCR beta CDR3 regions. HTBI primers were the set used in a first-round RT-PCR of the TCR CDR3. MiXCR was run by TCRdb on the multiplex PCR reads, yielding one entry per CDR3 protein. The table includes roughly 250,000 distinct CDR3 sequences, approximately 16% detected once. Losses at the gene ends were 0 bases for V and 3 bases for J; bases not matched to a gene: 6. In germline, CDR1 is PRHDT, CDR2 FYEKMQ (reference sequence). This CDR3 is built from 16 residues. Lactation, pregnancy, other autoimmune disease or uncontrolled infection excluded patients.

The V call is TRBV13, the J call TRBJ2-7, with 9 bases fitting TRBD2. The receptor comes from a woman aged 18-30 years with Graves' ophthalmopathy. Sequencing was carried out using blood. In DNA, the CDR3 is TGTGCCAGCAGCTTAGGTTCTAGCGGGATGAACTACGAGCAGTACTTC. Translating it yields CASSLGSSGMNYEQYF.